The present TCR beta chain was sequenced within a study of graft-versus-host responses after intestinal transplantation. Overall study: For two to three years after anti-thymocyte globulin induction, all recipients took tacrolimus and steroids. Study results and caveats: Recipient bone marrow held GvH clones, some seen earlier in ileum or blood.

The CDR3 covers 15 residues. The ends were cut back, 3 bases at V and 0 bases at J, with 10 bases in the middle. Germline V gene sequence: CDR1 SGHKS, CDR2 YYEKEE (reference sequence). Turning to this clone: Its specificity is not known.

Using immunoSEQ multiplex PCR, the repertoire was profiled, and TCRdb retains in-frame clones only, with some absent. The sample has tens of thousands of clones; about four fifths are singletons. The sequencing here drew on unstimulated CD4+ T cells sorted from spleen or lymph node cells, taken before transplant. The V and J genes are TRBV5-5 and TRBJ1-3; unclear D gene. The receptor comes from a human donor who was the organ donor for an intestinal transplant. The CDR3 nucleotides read TGTGCCAGCAGCTCCAACACGGTCTCTGGAAACACCATATATTTT. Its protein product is CASSSNTVSGNTIYF.